A selection of T cell receptor beta chains follows, all from one sample in a study of cytomegalovirus exposure and HLA in healthy donors. Using immunoSEQ multiplex PCR, the repertoire was profiled, and TCRdb retains in-frame clones only, with some absent. The sample holds roughly 130,000 clones, about 73% seen once. Sequencing used PBMCs. These receptors were taken from a woman between 45 and 65 years old in good health and CMV-seropositive. Each CDR3 is given with its conserved first and last residue. A D gene is named only where the DNA matches it firmly. Size is stated for part of the rows, as once, few or many counts, or as a class when the clone is expanded.

d_call	j_call	v_call	clone_size	cdr3_nt	cdr3_aa
.	TRBJ2-1	TRBV2	few	TGTGCCAGCAGTGGGCGGGGTGGTGAGCAGTTCTTC	CASSGRGGEQFF
.	TRBJ1-6	TRBV11-1	.	TGTGCCAGCAGCCTTCCGGGAGCCTCACCCCTCCACTTT	CASSLPGASPLHF
TRBD1	TRBJ1-3	TRBV10-3	.	TGTGCCACCGGACAGGGCGGTTCTGGAAACACCATATATTTT	CATGQGGSGNTIYF
TRBD1	TRBJ1-1	TRBV5-1	.	TGCGCCAGCAGCTTGAGGACAGGGGACACTGAAGCTTTCTTT	CASSLRTGDTEAFF
.	TRBJ1-5	TRBV4-2	.	TGTGCCAGCAGCCAAGATCGACAGGATTATAGCAATCAGCCCCAGCATTTT	CASSQDRQDYSNQPQHF
.	TRBJ1-5	TRBV6-6	.	TGTGCCAGCAGCCCGACAGATACCAATCAGCCCCAGCATTTT	CASSPTDTNQPQHF
TRBD2	TRBJ2-1	TRBV5-5	.	TGTGCCAGCAGCTTGGGGACTAGCGGGGGGCCTAAGCAGTTCTTC	CASSLGTSGGPKQFF
TRBD2	TRBJ2-1	TRBV2	.	TGTGCCAGCTCTAGCGGGGGAACCTACAATGAGCAGTTCTTC	CASSSGGTYNEQFF
.	TRBJ1-2	TRBV5-1	.	TGCGCCAGCAGCGCAACCCTGACACAGGAGCATGGCTACACCTTC	CASSATLTQEHGYTF
TRBD1	TRBJ2-3	TRBV9	.	TGTGCCAGCAGCGTAGAGGGGGCAAAGTCAGATACGCAGTATTTT	CASSVEGAKSDTQYF
.	TRBJ2-1	TRBV19	.	TGTGCCAGTAGTCCCTTGGGGGGTTACGAGCAGTTCTTC	CASSPLGGYEQFF
TRBD1	TRBJ1-1	TRBV5-1	few	TGCGCCAGCACCAGACAGGGCCCCAACACTGAAGCTTTCTTT	CASTRQGPNTEAFF
.	TRBJ1-6	TRBV30	.	TGTGCCTGGAGTAGGAGGGGCGTTGCACCCCTCCACTTT	CAWSRRGVAPLHF
.	TRBJ2-2	TRBV5-4	.	TGTGCCAGCAGCTGGCCCGGGGCGGGGACCGGGGAGCTGTTTTTT	CASSWPGAGTGELFF
.	TRBJ1-5	TRBV6-1	.	TGTGCCAGCAGTGAAAGCAGGGTACAGCCCCAGCATTTT	CASSESRVQPQHF
.	TRBJ2-7	TRBV15	.	TGTTCCACCAGCATCGGGACTTCTGAATTGTACGAGCAGTACTTC	CSTSIGTSELYEQYF
.	TRBJ2-3	TRBV5-5	.	TGTGCCAGCAGCCTCACAGATACGCAGTATTTT	CASSLTDTQYF
TRBD2	TRBJ2-3	TRBV4-2	.	TGTGCCAGCAGCCAAGAACCCCCTGGGGTAGCGGGGAACACAGATACGCAGTATTTT	CASSQEPPGVAGNTDTQYF
.	TRBJ2-7	TRBV18	.	TGTGCCAGCTCACAGAATCCCGGGGGATCCTACGAGCAGTACTTC	CASSQNPGGSYEQYF
TRBD1	TRBJ1-1	TRBV5-6	.	TGTGCCAGCAGCCTGTACAGGGGGAGCACTGAAGCTTTCTTT	CASSLYRGSTEAFF
TRBD1	TRBJ2-7	TRBV15	.	TGTGCCACCAGCCGGGGACAGTACTACGAGCAGTACTTC	CATSRGQYYEQYF
.	TRBJ2-3	TRBV4-1	once	TGCGCCAGCAGCCACACAAGCGCGAGCACAGATACGCAGTATTTT	CASSHTSASTDTQYF
.	TRBJ2-1	TRBV6-5	.	TGTGCCTCTCAGGACTACCCGTACAATGAGCAGTTCTTC	CASQDYPYNEQFF
TRBD1	TRBJ2-1	TRBV10-3	.	TGTGCCATCAGGAGGACAGGGTCCGGCAATGAGCAGTTCTTC	CAIRRTGSGNEQFF
.	TRBJ2-3	TRBV7-9	once	TGTGCCAGCAGCTTTGAACTTCCTATCACAGATACGCAGTATTTT	CASSFELPITDTQYF
.	TRBJ1-1	TRBV10-1	few	TGCGCCAGCAGTGATCAGGGAGGAACTGAAGCTTTCTTT	CASSDQGGTEAFF
TRBD1	TRBJ2-7	TRBV11-2	.	TGTGCCAGCGGCCCGGGGACAGGGGGGGGCGAGCAGTACTTC	CASGPGTGGGEQYF
TRBD1	TRBJ2-7	TRBV2	.	TGTGCCAGCACTGACAGGGGCCTTTACGAGCAGTACTTC	CASTDRGLYEQYF
.	TRBJ1-5	TRBV6-1	.	TGTGCCAGCAGTGAAGTAGGCGGATATAATCAGCCCCAGCATTTT	CASSEVGGYNQPQHF
.	TRBJ1-6	TRBV30	.	TGTGCCTGGTCCGGGGTGCGCAATTCACCCCTCCACTTT	CAWSGVRNSPLHF
TRBD1	TRBJ1-5	TRBV7-9	.	TGTTCCAGCAGCCCGGGACAGGGTTTATTTAACAATCAGCCCCAGCATTTT	CSSSPGQGLFNNQPQHF
.	TRBJ1-4	TRBV12-2	few	TGTGCAAGTCGGCTACAGGGGCCAAGGCGTGAAAAACTGTTTTTT	CASRLQGPRREKLFF
TRBD1	TRBJ1-2	TRBV19	.	TGTGCCAGTAGTCCGGACAGGGCCTATGGCTACACCTTC	CASSPDRAYGYTF
.	TRBJ1-3	TRBV25-1	.	TGTGCCAGCAGAACCGGTTCCTCTGGAAACACCATATATTTT	CASRTGSSGNTIYF
TRBD1	TRBJ2-7	TRBV23-1	.	TGCGCCAGCAGCCGACAGGGGCCCACCTACGAGCAGTACTTC	CASSRQGPTYEQYF
.	TRBJ1-4	TRBV5-1	.	TGCGCCAGCAGCCTTGACGGGACTCCTAATGAAAAACTGTTTTTT	CASSLDGTPNEKLFF
.	TRBJ1-3	TRBV9	.	TGTGCCAGCAGCGTAGAAAGTGGAGGTCAGTGGGACACCATATATTTT	CASSVESGGQWDTIYF
.	TRBJ1-1	TRBV10-1	few	TGCGCCAGCAGTGAGTCCGGGAACACTGAAGCTTTCTTT	CASSESGNTEAFF
.	TRBJ2-1	TRBV25-1	.	TGTGCCTGCAGGGTGAGCTCCTACAATGAGCAGTTCTTC	CACRVSSYNEQFF
.	TRBJ1-2	TRBV6-5	.	TGTGCCAGCAGGGGAACTGGGGAGCAAGGCTACACCTTC	CASRGTGEQGYTF
.	TRBJ1-2	TRBV30	.	TGTGCCTGGAGCCCGGGGGGCAACTATGGCTACACCTTC	CAWSPGGNYGYTF